The 27 T cell receptor beta chains listed next were all sequenced from one sample in a study of shared clonotypes between healthy human individuals. The naive CD8 subset, CD45RO-negative cells positively selected for CCR7, excluded terminally differentiated effector memory CD45RA+ cells. Sequenced by immunoSEQ multiplex PCR; TCRdb stores in-frame clones only, minus some. Among some 740,000 clones listed, almost 95% were seen once. The sequencing sample was made of naive CD8+ T cells sorted from blood. These receptors all come from a young man in good health.

This sequence joins TRBV6-5 and TRBJ2-1; D might be TRBD1 (5 bases). V lost 5 bases and J 7 bases, leaving 15 bases between the germline ends. Germline CDR1 and CDR2: MNHEY and SVGAGI. The CDR3 sequence is 14 residues long. Here the CDR3 reads CASSTQTTANEQFF. The CDR3 DNA sequence: TGTGCCAGCAGTACCCAAACGACAGCGAATGAGCAGTTCTTC.

This clone was detected only once. The chain employs TRBV19 and TRBJ1-1, with D unclear. The V gene's germline CDR1 is LNHDA and CDR2 SQIVND (reference sequence). There are 14 residues in the CDR3. V was clipped by 1 base and J by 1 base, with 7 bases between them. The CDR3 bases are TGTGCCAGTAGTATAGGCCAGACGAACACTGAAGCTTTCTTT. Translating it yields CASSIGQTNTEAFF.

In DNA form, the CDR3 reads TGCGCCAGCTCGTGGGATGTAACCACAGATACGCAGTATTTT. It is translated as CASSWDVTTDTQYF. The chain is built from TRBV5-1 and TRBJ2-3; D is unclear. Per germline, CDR1 SGHRS and CDR2 YFSETQ. CDR3 size: 14 residues. V was cut by 7 bases and J by 2 bases, with 14 bases left in between.

The chain couples TRBV27 to TRBJ1-2, with no clear D. This CDR3 is built from 12 residues. Between the trimmed V and J ends, which lost 4 bases and 4 bases, there was a span of 7 bases. CDR1 and CDR2 (germline): MNHEY, SMNVEV (reference sequence). CDR3 bases: TGTGCCAGCAGTTCCGACTTCTATGGCTACACCTTC. Amino acids: CASSSDFYGYTF.

The chain is built from TRBV27 and TRBJ1-1; no firm D call. V gave up 6 bases and J gave up 4 bases, with 15 bases separating them. The germline CDR1 and CDR2 sequences are MNHEY and SMNVEV (reference sequence). The CDR3 is 14 residues long. CDR3 coding DNA: TGTGCCAGCAGGCCGACGAGTCTGGCCACTGAAGCTTTCTTT. Encoded protein: CASRPTSLATEAFF.

V usage is TRBV4-1 and J usage is TRBJ2-7; 8 bases line up with TRBD1. CDR1 and CDR2 (germline): MGHRA, YSYEKL. The CDR3 runs to 15 residues. V dropped 0 bases and J dropped 6; count of bases not matched to a gene: 7. CDR3 region: CASSQESGQALEQYF. The CDR3 nucleotides read TGCGCCAGCAGCCAAGAATCGGGACAGGCCCTCGAGCAGTACTTC.

The J gene is TRBJ1-5, the V gene TRBV19; possible D gene TRBD1, 6 bases. CDR3 length: 15 residues. Trimming left V 7 bases short and J 0 bases short, with 13 bases between. The germline gives CDR1 LNHDA, CDR2 SQIVND (reference sequence). CDR3 coding DNA: TGTGCCAGTACGACCACAGGGAATAGCAATCAGCCCCAGCATTTT. Its translation is CASTTTGNSNQPQHF.

CDR3 protein: CASSQETGGYGRPQHF. The CDR3, as DNA: TGCGCCAGCAGCCAAGAAACAGGGGGGTATGGGCGGCCCCAGCATTTT. The chain joins TRBV4-1 to TRBJ1-5; 8 nucleotides line up with TRBD1. This CDR3 is 16 amino acids long. The V gene's germline CDR1 is MGHRA and CDR2 YSYEKL. The junction had 10 bases not matched to a gene; V was cut back by 0 bases and J by 9 bases.

The chain links TRBV29-1 to TRBJ2-7, with 10 bases identical to TRBD1. This CDR3 is built from 17 residues. Germline lookup yields CDR1 SQVTM and CDR2 ANQGSEA. Trimming took 7 bases from V and 0 from J; bases not matched to a gene: 15. This CDR3 is CSAGQGRPPSSSYEQYF. The CDR3 DNA follows: TGCAGCGCGGGACAGGGGCGTCCCCCGTCCAGCTCCTACGAGCAGTACTTC.

The rearrangement joins TRBV11-3 to TRBJ2-3; D is perhaps TRBD2 (5 bases). This CDR3 has 13 residues. CDR1 SGHNT and CDR2 YENEEA come from the germline V gene. V lost 6 bases and J lost 6, with 13 bases in between. This CDR3 reads CASRDSASDTQYF. CDR3 in DNA: TGTGCCAGCAGGGACTCCGCATCGGATACGCAGTATTTT.

This rearrangement joins TRBV14 to TRBJ1-2; D possibly corresponds to TRBD1 (5 bases). The V end was cut by 0 bases, the J end by 6 bases, with 11 bases between. The CDR3 has 14 residues. CDR1 SGHDN and CDR2 FVKESK come from the germline V gene. The CDR3 spells CASSQDWGKDGYTF. CDR3 nucleotides: TGTGCCAGCAGCCAAGATTGGGGGAAGGATGGCTACACCTTC.

This chain joins TRBV6-1 and TRBJ1-1, with TRBD1 as a possible D gene (6 bases). From germline, CDR1 is MNHNS and CDR2 SASEGT. V was cut by 9 bases and J by 0 bases, with 8 bases left in between. The CDR3 loop spans 12 amino acids. CDR3: CASTGMNTEAFF. The CDR3 nucleotides read TGTGCCAGTACAGGGATGAACACTGAAGCTTTCTTT.

The sample holds one count of this clone. This chain uses TRBV5-5 with TRBJ2-1, with a weak D call TRBD2 (5 bases). CDR1 and CDR2 from the germline V gene are SGHKS and YYEKEE (reference sequence). This CDR3 is built from 15 residues. Trimming removed 4 bases at V and 8 bases at J, with 19 bases between. CDR3 amino acids: CASSPDVYPGDEQFF. CDR3 DNA sequence: TGTGCCAGCAGCCCGGACGTTTACCCCGGGGATGAGCAGTTCTTC. Drawing the rest from reference TRBV5-5 and TRBJ2-1, the complete variable domain is DAGVTQSPTHLIKTRGQQVTLRCSPISGHKSVSWYQQVLGQGPQFIFQYYEKEERGRGNFPDRFSARQFPNYSSELNVNALLLGDSALYLCASSPDVYPGDEQFFGPGTRLTVL.

In the case of this clone: Other DNA sequences in this specimen translate into the identical CDR3. The J gene is TRBJ2-3, the V gene TRBV9; D is unresolved. This CDR3 is built from 12 residues. Germline V gene data show CDR1 as SGDLS and CDR2 as YYNGEE. The V end was cut by 2 bases, the J end by 4 bases, with 5 bases between. The CDR3 spells CASSVGADTQYF. Here the CDR3 DNA reads TGTGCCAGCAGCGTCGGAGCAGATACGCAGTATTTT.

This sequence joins TRBV9 and TRBJ2-6; D gene ambiguous. The length of the CDR3 is 16 residues. V lost 0 bases to trimming and J lost 2 bases, with 9 bases between them. The germline V gene has CDR1 SGDLS and CDR2 YYNGEE. The CDR3 DNA follows: TGTGCCAGCAGCGTAGCTGAAGGAACTGGGGCCAACGTCCTGACTTTC. It specifies CASSVAEGTGANVLTF.

This chain uses TRBV2 with TRBJ2-7; D is unresolved. In germline, CDR1 is SNHLY, CDR2 FYNNEI. The V and J ends lost 1 base and 0 bases respectively, with 4 bases between them. The CDR3 length is 13 residues. The CDR3, as DNA: TGTGCCAGCAGTGAAGTTCCCTCCTACGAGCAGTACTTC. Translated, it gives CASSEVPSYEQYF.

This clone appeared once. V and J are TRBV5-4 and TRBJ2-7; 8 nucleotides line up with TRBD2. The trim removed 3 bases at V and 3 bases at J, leaving 8 bases unmatched. This CDR3 is 15 amino acids long. Germline-derived CDR1 and CDR2 are SGHNT and YYREEE (reference sequence). The CDR3 nucleotides are TGTGCCAGCAGCTCCCTTGAGCGGGGGAACTACGAGCAGTACTTC. It is translated as CASSSLERGNYEQYF. The complete variable domain, with remaining parts taken from reference TRBV5-4 and TRBJ2-7, reads ETGVTQSPTHLIKTRGQQVTLRCSSQSGHNTVSWYQQALGQGPQFIFQYYREEENGRGNFPPRFSGLQFPNYSSELNVNALELDDSALYLCASSSLERGNYEQYFGPGTRLTVT.

This chain uses TRBV6-5 with TRBJ2-2; TRBD1 might be the D (6 bases). The V gene's germline CDR1 is MNHEY and CDR2 SVGAGI. There are 15 residues in the CDR3. V lost 6 bases to trimming and J lost 5 bases, with 16 bases between them. CDR3 residues: CASSLLGGRTGELFF. The CDR3 DNA sequence: TGTGCCAGCAGCCTCTTAGGGGGAAGGACCGGGGAGCTGTTTTTT.

The rearrangement links TRBV27 to TRBJ2-7; TRBD2 might be the D (5 bases). CDR1 and CDR2 (germline): MNHEY, SMNVEV (reference sequence). V dropped 7 bases and J dropped 5 bases, with 15 bases sitting between them. CDR3 length: 13 residues. CDR3 protein: CASKGPGSDEQYF. CDR3 bases: TGTGCCAGCAAAGGCCCGGGATCCGACGAGCAGTACTTC.

Here the CDR3 reads CASSLGQGLKSNQPQHF. The CDR3 nucleotides are TGTGCCAGCAGTTTGGGTCAGGGGCTGAAAAGCAATCAGCCCCAGCATTTT. V is TRBV28 and J is TRBJ1-5; weak D call: TRBD1 (6 bases). The CDR3 covers 17 residues. Trimming removed 3 bases at V and 1 base at J, with 16 bases between. Germline V CDR1 and CDR2: MDHEN, SYDVKM.

This chain connects TRBV13 to TRBJ2-3; D possibly corresponds to TRBD1 (6 bases). CDR1 and CDR2 from the germline V gene are PRHDT and FYEKMQ (reference sequence). Trimming took off 5 bases at V and 2 bases at J, with 11 bases between the two ends. The CDR3 is 14 amino acids. The CDR3 is CASSPGQITDTQYF. The CDR3 nucleotides read TGTGCCAGCAGCCCCGGACAGATCACAGATACGCAGTATTTT.

The CDR3 loop reads CSVEEGPLAGDNEQFF. The CDR3 DNA is TGCAGCGTTGAAGAGGGCCCCCTAGCGGGGGACAATGAGCAGTTCTTC. The chain recombines TRBV29-1 with TRBJ2-1; 10 positions match TRBD2. Germline-derived CDR1 and CDR2 are SQVTM and ANQGSEA. The CDR3 length is 16 residues. V was clipped by 0 bases and J by 5 bases; unmatched bases: 7.

This chain joins TRBV13 and TRBJ2-1; D perhaps matches TRBD2 (6 bases). From germline, CDR1 is PRHDT and CDR2 FYEKMQ (reference sequence). V was cut by 1 base and J by 3 bases, with 16 bases left in between. CDR3 length equals 17 residues. CDR3 bases: TGTGCCAGCAGCTTAGCCTTTGGGAGCGGGCTCTACAATGAGCAGTTCTTC. This translates into CASSLAFGSGLYNEQFF.

This clone turned up a few times. The same CDR3 is also encoded by other DNA sequences in this sample. The chain uses TRBV30 and TRBJ2-7, with a weak D call TRBD2 (5 bases). Germline CDR1 and CDR2: GTSNPN and SVGIG (reference sequence). The ends were cut back, 0 bases at V and 1 base at J, with 7 bases in the middle. CDR3 length: 13 residues. The CDR3 DNA reads as TGTGCCTGGAGTGTAGGAGGATCCTACGAGCAGTACTTC. This sequence encodes CAWSVGGSYEQYF.

The chain couples TRBV27 to TRBJ2-7, with 10 bases identical to TRBD1. The length of the CDR3 is 15 residues. Germline assignment: CDR1 MNHEY and CDR2 SMNVEV (reference sequence). V trimming: 7 bases; J trimming: 3 bases; junction bases outside the gene matches: 9. This chain's CDR3 is CASTATGGASYEQYF. The CDR3 bases are TGTGCCAGCACCGCGACAGGGGGCGCGAGCTACGAGCAGTACTTC.

This clone appeared a single time. This sequence joins TRBV6-6 and TRBJ2-1; D unresolved. Trimming took off 7 bases at V and 5 bases at J, with 15 bases between the two ends. The CDR3 runs 14 residues. Per germline, CDR1 MNHNY and CDR2 SVGAGI (reference sequence). The CDR3 DNA reads TGTGCCAGCAATTTTCTTCTTAAGGACAATGAGCAGTTCTTC. Its translation is CASNFLLKDNEQFF.

The CDR3 region has the DNA TGTGCCAGCAGTGACGGACAGGGGATCGCAGATACGCAGTATTTT. Protein product: CASSDGQGIADTQYF. The J gene is TRBJ2-3, the V gene TRBV6-4; 9 bases are a match to TRBD1. The CDR3 consists of 15 residues. Germline lookup yields CDR1 MRHNA and CDR2 SNTAGT. After removal of 2 bases from V and 4 bases from J, the junction contained 4 bases not matched to a gene.